This TCR beta chain was observed in a study of post-analysis software for immune sequencing data. Germline V lookup: CDR1 MNHEY, CDR2 SVGAGI. The CDR3 sequence is 17 residues long. Regarding the study as a whole: Strong same-batch co-clustering of samples appeared with F measure clustering. In patients, TRBV5-6, TRBV5-1 and TRBV20-1 belonged to 4 or 5 TRBV segments found more frequently than in controls.

cDNA libraries of TCR beta carried unique molecular identifiers. TCRdb reprocessed the PCR reads via MiXCR and lists one record per CDR3 protein. This sample has roughly 400,000 distinct CDR3 sequences, with approximately 39% found just once. Turning to this clonotype: Its antigen is unidentified. A much larger clone lies a single base off, so this may be a read error.

J is TRBJ1-4 and V is TRBV6-5; no firm D call. This receptor was identified in a girl aged 2-10 years with multiple sclerosis. Sequenced material: blood. The CDR3 region is CASSYQSEIVANEKRFF. CDR3 DNA sequence: TGTGCCAGCAGTTACCAGTCAGAGATCGTGGCTAATGAAAAACGGTTTTTT.